This is a list of T cell receptor beta chains from one sample in a study of blood T cell repertoires in COVID-19. Clones were sequenced by immunoSEQ multiplex PCR, and TCRdb holds only the in-frame ones, with some missing. The sample holds under 250,000 clones, 70% to 90% seen once. Sequenced material: peripheral blood. The receptors stem from a man between 18 and 29 years old with active or convalescent COVID-19. Both conserved end residues are part of each CDR3. D genes are given only for firm matches. A clone size is listed for some rows: how often the clone was seen (once, few, many), or a class if it is expanded.

V gene	J gene	clone size	D gene	CDR3 DNA	CDR3 protein
TRBV2	TRBJ2-5	-	-	TGTGCCAGCGGGGAGGAGGAGACCCAGTACTTC	CASGEEETQYF
TRBV2	TRBJ2-7	-	-	TGTGCCAAACCTGGGCAGCACTCCTACGAGCAGTACTTC	CAKPGQHSYEQYF
TRBV6-6	TRBJ2-2	once	-	TGTGCCAGCAGTCAACTACACAGGGCGACCGGGGAGCTGTTTTTT	CASSQLHRATGELFF
TRBV7-4	TRBJ1-5	-	TRBD1	TGTGCCAGCAGCTTCGGACAGGGGGGCCAGCCCCAGCATTTT	CASSFGQGGQPQHF
TRBV7-2	TRBJ1-2	-	TRBD1	TGTGCCAGCAGCTCCGGGACAGACTATGGCTACACCTTC	CASSSGTDYGYTF
TRBV9	TRBJ2-1	-	TRBD1	TGTGCCAGCAAATCCCGGGACAGTCCCTACAATGAGCAGTTCTTC	CASKSRDSPYNEQFF
TRBV4-3	TRBJ2-7	-	-	TGCGCCAGCAGCCAAGAACAGGGTTACGAGCAGTACTTC	CASSQEQGYEQYF
TRBV19	TRBJ2-1	-	-	TGTGCCAGTAGTATCGGGACACTAGGTGAGCAGTTCTTC	CASSIGTLGEQFF
TRBV2	TRBJ1-1	-	-	TGTGCCAGCAGCGACAGCGGGGCAGTTCAAGTTGGAGCTTTCTTT	CASSDSGAVQVGAFF
TRBV5-1	TRBJ2-1	-	-	TGCGCCAGCAGCTTGGATCGGCTAGCGTACAATGAGCAGTTCTTC	CASSLDRLAYNEQFF
TRBV11-3	TRBJ2-3	-	TRBD1	TGTGCCAGCAGCAACCCTTACCCCACAGGGGAAGACGAACGCACAGATACGCAGTATTTT	CASSNPYPTGEDERTDTQYF
TRBV12-5	TRBJ2-3	-	TRBD2	TGTGCTAGTGGTTTGGGGGGAGGGACAGATACGCAGTATTTT	CASGLGGGTDTQYF
TRBV4-3	TRBJ2-3	-	-	TGCGCCAGCAGCCAAGGCTATGCCAGGGGAACAGATACGCAGTATTTT	CASSQGYARGTDTQYF
TRBV2	TRBJ1-4	-	-	TGTGCCAGCAGTAAAGGGGCAGAATTCAATGCAACTAATGAAAAACTGTTTTTT	CASSKGAEFNATNEKLFF
TRBV7-2	TRBJ2-7	-	TRBD2	TGTGCCAGCAGCTTAGGCGGACTAGCGATCGAGCAGTACTTC	CASSLGGLAIEQYF
TRBV5-1	TRBJ1-1	-	-	TGCGCCAGCAGCATCAGGGAGGCGAACACTGAAGCTTTCTTT	CASSIREANTEAFF
TRBV19	TRBJ1-5	-	TRBD1	TGTGCCAGTAGTATAATCGGACAGGGGGGTTCGCCCCAGCATTTT	CASSIIGQGGSPQHF
TRBV13	TRBJ1-1	-	-	TGTGCCAGCAGCTTCCGGAGCGAGGGACAGAACACTGAAGCTTTCTTT	CASSFRSEGQNTEAFF
TRBV13	TRBJ2-6	-	TRBD1	TGTGCCAGCAGCTCCGGGACAGCCTCTGACTCTGGGGCCAACGTCCTGACTTTC	CASSSGTASDSGANVLTF
TRBV13	TRBJ2-1	-	TRBD2	TGTGCCAGCAGCTTACTAACAGATCGACTAGCGGGGAACTACAATGAGCAGTTCTTC	CASSLLTDRLAGNYNEQFF
TRBV4-1	TRBJ1-1	-	TRBD1	TGCGCCAGCAGCCTCAGCGCCGGGACAGGGAACACTGAAGCTTTCTTT	CASSLSAGTGNTEAFF
TRBV27	TRBJ2-7	-	-	TGTGCCAGCAGTCCCTTCACCCGACAGAAGAGCTCCTACGAGCAGTACTTC	CASSPFTRQKSSYEQYF
TRBV5-1	TRBJ1-5	-	TRBD1	TGCGCCAGCAGCGCCGGGACAGGTAGCAATCAGCCCCAGCATTTT	CASSAGTGSNQPQHF
TRBV27	TRBJ2-7	once	TRBD1	TGTGCCAGCAGGCCTAGAAGGGACAGGGGTGCCTACGAGCAGTACTTC	CASRPRRDRGAYEQYF
TRBV25-1	TRBJ2-5	once	-	TGTGCCCATATAGCGCAGAGCGGGGAGACCCAGTACTTC	CAHIAQSGETQYF
TRBV18	TRBJ1-2	-	-	TGTGCCAGCTCACCCGACACTCACTATGGCTACACCTTC	CASSPDTHYGYTF
TRBV5-4	TRBJ1-6	-	-	TGTGCCAGCAGCCACAGCTCCTATAATTCACCCCTCCACTTT	CASSHSSYNSPLHF
TRBV30	TRBJ1-5	-	-	TGTGCCTGGAGTATCCGAGGGGGGGCGGGGCAGCCCCAGCATTTT	CAWSIRGGAGQPQHF
TRBV11-1	TRBJ2-7	-	-	TGTGCCAGCAGCTTAGGGCAGGGGAGTACCTACGAGCAGTACTTC	CASSLGQGSTYEQYF
TRBV6-2/TRBV6-3	TRBJ2-7	-	-	TGTGCCAGCACCCCTGGCAGGGCCTACGAGCAGTACTTC	CASTPGRAYEQYF
TRBV9	TRBJ1-6	-	-	TGTGCCAGCAGCCCCCCGGGGGCCTATAATTCACCCCTCCACTTT	CASSPPGAYNSPLHF
TRBV19	TRBJ1-1	-	-	TGTGCCAGTAGGCCAGGGGTAGGGACTGAAGCTTTCTTT	CASRPGVGTEAFF
TRBV7-8	TRBJ1-1	-	-	TGTGCCAGCAGCCCCTCGACAGGCAACACTGAAGCTTTCTTT	CASSPSTGNTEAFF